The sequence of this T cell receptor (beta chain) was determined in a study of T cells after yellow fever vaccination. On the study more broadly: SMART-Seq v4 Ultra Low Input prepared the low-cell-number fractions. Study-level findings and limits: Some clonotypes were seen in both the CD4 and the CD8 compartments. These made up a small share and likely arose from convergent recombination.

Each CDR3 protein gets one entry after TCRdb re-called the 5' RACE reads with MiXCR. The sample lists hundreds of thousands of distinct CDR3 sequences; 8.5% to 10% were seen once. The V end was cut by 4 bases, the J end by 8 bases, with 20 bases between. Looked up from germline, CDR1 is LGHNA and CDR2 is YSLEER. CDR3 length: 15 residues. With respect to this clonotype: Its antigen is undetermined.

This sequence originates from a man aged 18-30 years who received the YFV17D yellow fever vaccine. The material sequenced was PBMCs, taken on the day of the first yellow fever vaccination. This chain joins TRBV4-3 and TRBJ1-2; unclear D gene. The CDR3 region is CASSPGPEREKGYTF. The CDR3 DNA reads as TGCGCCAGCAGCCCCGGCCCGGAAAGGGAGAAAGGCTACACCTTC.